A single T cell receptor (beta chain) is shown here with its context. This entry is derived from a study of blood T cell repertoires in COVID-19. The wider study: T cells, B-cell-depleted T cells, or PBMCs supplied cDNA or gDNA.

The germline CDR1 and CDR2 sequences are GTSNPN and SVGIG (reference sequence). The J segment lost 4 bases and the V segment lost 0 bases, leaving 4 bases of the junction unmatched. CDR3 length: 14 residues. The repertoire was sequenced with immunoSEQ multiplex PCR; TCRdb's copy has only in-frame clones and lacks some. The sample shows fewer than 700,000 clones, approximately 91% of them seen only once. The sequence derives from a woman in her fifties or sixties with COVID-19, enrolled during active disease. This sequence joins TRBV30 and TRBJ2-3; 7 nucleotides line up with TRBD2. The sample taken for sequencing was peripheral blood. CDR3 in DNA: TGTGCCTGGAGTGTAAAGCGGGGTGCAGATACGCAGTATTTT. It specifies CAWSVKRGADTQYF.